This is a list of T cell receptor beta chains from one sample in a study of cytomegalovirus exposure and HLA in healthy donors. Only in-frame clones appear in the TCRdb table, and some are missing; sequencing was by immunoSEQ multiplex PCR. The sample holds about 99,000 clones, around 73% seen once. Input material: PBMCs. These TCRs come from a man aged 35-49 years in good health and CMV-seronegative. The conserved cysteine and the conserved F or W are not part of the CDR3 here. Clone size is given for some rows only: seen once, a few or many times, or a class if the clone is expanded.

.	TRBV27	TRBJ2-7	ASSLPRMPLGDSYEQY
few	TRBV6-1	TRBJ1-4	ASSLDSSTNEKLF
.	TRBV11-2	TRBJ2-7	ASSSGGGEQY
.	TRBV11-3	TRBJ2-7	ASSSFRGQGDVYEQY
.	TRBV19	TRBJ2-7	ASSPAGTSTYEQY
.	TRBV6-6	TRBJ2-1	ASSSSVGSYNEQF
.	TRBV6-5	TRBJ2-3	ASSYGGRSDTQY
.	TRBV6-5	TRBJ2-1	ASSYSWQNNEQF
.	TRBV7-2	TRBJ1-1	ASSLVPGTEAF
once	TRBV5-1	TRBJ2-1	ASSLAGGTYNEQF
.	TRBV5-1	TRBJ2-1	ASSLGLAGYNEQF
.	TRBV6-5	TRBJ1-1	ASSYSAGNTEAF
.	TRBV7-9	TRBJ2-1	ASSLASGGASGYEQF
few	TRBV29-1	TRBJ1-1	SVEAQDRGRRTEAF
once	TRBV5-1	TRBJ1-2	ASATGTEVYGYT
few	TRBV5-1	TRBJ2-7	ASSLLKASSYEQY
.	TRBV19	TRBJ2-2	ASSRLAGVTGELF
.	TRBV2	TRBJ1-1	ASSRQNTEAF
.	TRBV27	TRBJ2-7	ASSLMRRDEQY
.	TRBV6-1	TRBJ2-7	ASSEVFGTTYEQY
.	TRBV7-2	TRBJ2-3	ASSLRTGDTDTQY
.	TRBV2	TRBJ2-1	ASSQIQEQF
.	TRBV2	TRBJ1-1	ASRVQGYTEAF
once	TRBV5-1	TRBJ2-3	ASSLRVTTDTQY
.	TRBV5-4	TRBJ1-1	ASSLRQGNTEAF
.	TRBV5-4	TRBJ2-7	ASSLGPADTYEQY
.	TRBV6-1	TRBJ1-6	ASDWALAPLH
.	TRBV30	TRBJ2-7	AWSDKQGAFEQY
.	TRBV5-6	TRBJ2-7	ASRTGGPRGEQY
.	TRBV7-8	TRBJ2-2	ASSLGQGRTGELF
once	TRBV5-1	TRBJ2-2	ASSALAGGTGELF
.	TRBV11-2	TRBJ1-1	ASSDRQGMNTEAF
few	TRBV9	TRBJ1-1	ASSPEAQGAF
.	TRBV5-1	TRBJ2-7	ASSLVPDRAHEQY
.	TRBV28	TRBJ2-3	ASSGGSTDTQY
.	TRBV5-1	TRBJ2-3	ASTLGAGGPPDTQY
few	TRBV28	TRBJ2-1	ASSYPSGGHSPNEQF
.	TRBV7-8	TRBJ2-7	ASSLSGKLSYEQY